These 22 T cell receptor beta chains share one sample of origin, sequenced in a study of neurological immune-mediated disorders (dated by TCRdb to about 2019). To prepare the library, 5' RACE was applied. This sample was sequenced with an Illumina HiSeq 2500. Starting from the raw public reads, TCRdb applied fastp trimming at Q25, assembled clones with MiXCR and retained in-frame beta chains. Identical CDR3 proteins give one entry, which carries the most common genes and DNA. The sample table records some 77,000 distinct CDR3 sequences; approximately 15% of these occur just once. The ten most abundant clones make up 3.5% to 5.5% of the sample. In the paper's terms, the time point label means: longitudinal time-point 1 (baseline). Sequencing used PBMCs. These receptors came from a female donor with HTLV-1-associated myelopathy (HAM/TSP).

This clonotype was seen repeatedly, ten times or more. The V and J genes are TRBV5-1 and TRBJ2-7, with D possibly matching TRBD2 (6 bases). The CDR3 has 14 amino acids. Germline V CDR1 and CDR2: SGHRS, YFSETQ. V lost 1 base, J lost 2 bases, and 10 bases lay in between. The CDR3 here is CASSLSRGAYEQYF. The CDR3 bases are TGCGCCAGCAGCTTGAGCCGCGGGGCCTACGAGCAGTACTTC.

There are many counts of this clonotype. V and J are TRBV12-3 or TRBV12-4 and TRBJ1-1; maybe TRBD1 (5 bases). The V and J ends lost 3 bases and 5 bases respectively, with 13 bases between them. The CDR3 covers 14 residues. CDR3 DNA sequence: TGTGCCAGCAGTTTTACAGCCAAGGGGACTGAAGCTTTCTTT. This sequence encodes CASSFTAKGTEAFF.

This clonotype was picked up many times. This chain joins TRBV6-1 and TRBJ1-2; possible D gene TRBD1, 5 bases. Germline loops: CDR1 MNHNS, CDR2 SASEGT. V lost 6 bases, J lost 7 bases, and 9 bases lay in between. This CDR3 contains 11 residues. CDR3 sequence reads: CASSPGPGYTF. DNA of the CDR3: TGTGCCAGCAGCCCGGGGCCTGGCTACACCTTC.

The table lists this clonotype with many counts. This chain connects TRBV5-1 to TRBJ1-1, with 7 bases fitting TRBD1. The germline gives CDR1 SGHRS, CDR2 YFSETQ. Unmatched junction bases numbered 10, after V lost 5 bases and J lost 3 bases. The length of the CDR3 is 15 residues. CDR3 sequence: CASRRERGQDTEAFF. DNA for the CDR3: TGCGCCAGCAGACGAGAAAGGGGGCAGGACACTGAAGCTTTCTTT.

This clonotype was detected many times. The chain recombines TRBV20-1 with TRBJ2-7; perhaps TRBD2 as D (6 bases). CDR1 and CDR2 (germline): DFQATT, SNEGSKA (reference sequence). The CDR3 sequence is 13 residues long. The CDR3: CSYAGTADYEQYF. CDR3 DNA sequence: TGCAGCTATGCCGGGACTGCAGATTACGAGCAGTACTTC.

This clonotype was counted many times. J is TRBJ1-2 and V is TRBV9, with D uncertain. Trimming took off 0 bases at V and 2 bases at J, with 11 bases between the two ends. This CDR3 is built from 15 residues. The germline CDR1 and CDR2 sequences are SGDLS and YYNGEE. The CDR3 nucleotides read TGTGCCAGCAGCGTAGGTCCCCTTGCCAACTATGGCTACACCTTC. Translation: CASSVGPLANYGYTF.

Notes on this clonotype: At one end, the junction sequence differs from germline, possibly due to a read error. This rearrangement joins TRBV5-1 to TRBJ2-1; 13 nucleotides align to TRBD2. The CDR3 consists of 19 residues. The germline V gene encodes CDR1 SGHRS and CDR2 YFSETQ. The CDR3 protein is CANSAPTSGGSNSYNEQFF. The CDR3 bases are TGCGCCAACAGCGCGCCGACTAGCGGGGGGTCGAACTCCTACAATGAGCAGTTCTTC.

On this clonotype: One end of the junction varies from germline; a read error may be responsible. The rearrangement links TRBV28 to TRBJ2-1, with TRBD1 identical over 11 bases. The CDR3 spans 15 residues. In germline, CDR1 is MDHEN, CDR2 SYDVKM. The CDR3 DNA follows: TGTGCCAGCAGTCTCCGGGACAGGGGGGACAATGAGCAGTTCTTT. Protein product: CASSLRDRGDNEQFF.

This clonotype was seen many times. The chain combines TRBV5-1 with TRBJ2-5; 7 nucleotides line up with TRBD1. The germline gives CDR1 SGHRS, CDR2 YFSETQ. V dropped 5 bases and J dropped 2; count of bases not matched to a gene: 3. The CDR3 is 13 amino acids. The CDR3 coding sequence is TGCGCCAGCAGAAGGGGGCTGCAAGAGACCCAGTACTTC. Its protein product is CASRRGLQETQYF.

This clonotype was seen many times. This rearrangement joins TRBV6-5 to TRBJ2-1; D is unclear. CDR1 is MNHEY and CDR2 is SVGAGI in the germline V gene. Trimming took off 3 bases at V and 4 bases at J, with 7 bases between the two ends. CDR3 length: 13 residues. CDR3 nucleotide sequence: TGTGCCAGCAGTTATTCAGGTTACAATGAGCAGTTCTTC. It is translated as CASSYSGYNEQFF.

This chain uses TRBV20-1 with TRBJ2-7; D is undetermined. The CDR3 sequence is 14 residues long. Germline V gene data show CDR1 as DFQATT and CDR2 as SNEGSKA (reference sequence). Trimming shortened V by 1 base and J by 1 base, and 11 bases separated the two germline ends. The CDR3: CSARARTYSYEQYF. The CDR3 nucleotides read TGCAGTGCTAGAGCCCGGACGTATTCCTACGAGCAGTACTTC.

This clonotype was counted many times. The rearrangement joins TRBV25-1 to TRBJ2-7, with D hard to call. Germline V CDR1 and CDR2: MGHDK, SYGVNS. V lost 6 bases to trimming and J lost 4 bases, with 16 bases between them. The CDR3 loop spans 14 amino acids. The CDR3 DNA reads TGTGCCAGCAGCCCGACTTTGGGAAATTACGAGCAGTACTTC. This gives the protein CASSPTLGNYEQYF.

This clonotype has at least ten counts. This chain links TRBV5-1 with TRBJ1-2; 7 bases are shared with TRBD1. Trimming cost V 3 bases and J 3 bases; bases outside gene matches: 2. Per germline, CDR1 SGHRS and CDR2 YFSETQ. CDR3 size: 13 residues. The CDR3 region is CASSSTGDYGYTF. The CDR3 DNA follows: TGCGCCAGCAGCTCCACAGGGGACTATGGCTACACCTTC.

The table lists this clonotype with many counts. The chain carries TRBV12-3 or TRBV12-4 and TRBJ2-1, with TRBD1 matching 8 bases. The CDR3 has 14 amino acids. The junction had 11 bases not matched to a gene; V was cut back by 8 bases and J by 8 bases. The DNA for the CDR3 is TGTGCCAGCCAAACCGGACAGGGAGGCCATGAGCAGTTCTTC. This gives the protein CASQTGQGGHEQFF.

This clonotype has a count of ten or more. This rearrangement joins TRBV3-1 to TRBJ2-2; 8 bases map to TRBD1. V trimming: 5 bases; J trimming: 4 bases; junction bases outside the gene matches: 6. CDR1 and CDR2 from the germline V gene are LGHDT and YNNKEL (reference sequence). The CDR3 has 15 residues. For the CDR3, the DNA is TGTGCCAGCAGCGCCAGGGGGCGCCGCACCGGGGAGCTGTTTTTT. Translated, it gives CASSARGRRTGELFF.

The table lists this clonotype with a few counts. The chain employs TRBV7-9 and TRBJ2-3; D unclear. Germline V gene data show CDR1 as SEHNR and CDR2 as FQNEAQ (reference sequence). V dropped 6 bases and J dropped 2 bases, with 6 bases sitting between them. The CDR3 runs 12 residues. The CDR3 DNA sequence: TGTGCCAGCAGGGTTACCACAGATACGCAGTATTTT. Translating it yields CASRVTTDTQYF.

The J gene is TRBJ2-5, the V gene TRBV5-8; perhaps D is TRBD1 or TRBD2 (6 bases each). The CDR3 is 14 amino acids. In germline, CDR1 is SGHTS, CDR2 YDEGEE. The germline V and J ends were trimmed by 0 bases and 5 bases, with 11 bases remaining between them. The CDR3 DNA reads as TGTGCCAGCAGCTTGGACCAAGGGGGGGAGACCCAGTACTTC. Amino acid sequence: CASSLDQGGETQYF.

This clonotype was observed at least ten times. The chain joins TRBV20-1 to TRBJ1-2, with a weak D call TRBD1 (5 bases). CDR3 size: 13 residues. Trimming cost V 3 bases and J 4 bases, with 12 bases left between them. Germline loops: CDR1 DFQATT, CDR2 SNEGSKA (reference sequence). In nucleotides, the CDR3 is TGCAGTGCTAGTATCAGGGACGCCTATGGCTACACCTTC. Translation gives CSASIRDAYGYTF.

This clonotype came up many times. This chain uses TRBV20-1 with TRBJ2-7, with D unclear. Germline-derived CDR1 and CDR2 are DFQATT and SNEGSKA (reference sequence). V gave up 3 bases and J gave up 0 bases, with 3 bases separating them. The CDR3 covers 11 residues. In nucleotides, the CDR3 is TGCAGTGCTAGTCCCTCCTACGAGCAGTACTTC. Encoded protein: CSASPSYEQYF.

As to this clonotype: A clone one base away is much larger, so this may be a read error. CDR3 amino acids: CASSYIYEQYF. The CDR3 DNA reads TGTGCCAGCAGTTATATATACGAGCAGTACTTC. V and J are TRBV28 and TRBJ2-7, with D uncertain. The ends were cut back, 4 bases at V and 4 bases at J, with 5 bases in the middle. CDR3 length: 11 residues. Germline-derived CDR1 and CDR2 are MDHEN and SYDVKM.

A few counts support this clonotype. This sequence joins TRBV7-9 and TRBJ2-2, with D maybe TRBD2 (6 bases). In germline, CDR1 is SEHNR, CDR2 FQNEAQ (reference sequence). V was cut by 2 bases and J by 0 bases, with 10 bases left in between. CDR3 size: 16 residues. The CDR3: CASSLYASANTGELFF. The DNA of the CDR3 is TGTGCCAGCAGCTTATACGCTAGCGCGAACACCGGGGAGCTGTTTTTT.

This clonotype is labeled medium-sized. The chain employs TRBV9 and TRBJ2-3; D might be TRBD2 (6 bases). Germline assignment: CDR1 SGDLS and CDR2 YYNGEE. Trimming pared 1 base from V and 3 bases from J, leaving 9 bases between. The CDR3 totals 14 residues. CDR3 loop: CASSVFGGTDTQYF. DNA for the CDR3: TGTGCCAGCAGCGTATTTGGGGGGACAGATACGCAGTATTTT.